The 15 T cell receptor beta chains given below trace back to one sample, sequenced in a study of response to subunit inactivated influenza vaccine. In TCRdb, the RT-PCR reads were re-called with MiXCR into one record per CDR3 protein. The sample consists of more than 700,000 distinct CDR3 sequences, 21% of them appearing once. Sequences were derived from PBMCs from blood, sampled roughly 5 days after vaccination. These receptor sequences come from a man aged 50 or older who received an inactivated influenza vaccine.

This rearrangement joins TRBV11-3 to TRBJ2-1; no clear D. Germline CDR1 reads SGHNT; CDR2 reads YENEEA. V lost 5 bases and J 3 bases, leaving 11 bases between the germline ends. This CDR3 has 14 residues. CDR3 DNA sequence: TGTGCCAGCAGCGCAGCCGGAATCTACAATGAGCAGTTCTTC. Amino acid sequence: CASSAAGIYNEQFF.

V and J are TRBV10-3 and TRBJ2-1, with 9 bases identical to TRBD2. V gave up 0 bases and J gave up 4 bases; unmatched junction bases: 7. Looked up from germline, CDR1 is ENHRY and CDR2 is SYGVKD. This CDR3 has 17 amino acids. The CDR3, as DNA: TGTGCCATCAGTGAGTCGAGCGGCGGGGGGGCTTACAATGAGCAGTTCTTC. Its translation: CAISESSGGGAYNEQFF.

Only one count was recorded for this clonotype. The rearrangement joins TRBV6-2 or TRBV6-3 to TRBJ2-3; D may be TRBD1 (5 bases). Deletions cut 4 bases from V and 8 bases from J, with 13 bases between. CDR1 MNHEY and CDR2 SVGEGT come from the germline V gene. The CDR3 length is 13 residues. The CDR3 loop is CASSFQGSATQYF. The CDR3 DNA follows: TGTGCCAGCAGTTTTCAGGGATCAGCTACGCAGTATTTT.

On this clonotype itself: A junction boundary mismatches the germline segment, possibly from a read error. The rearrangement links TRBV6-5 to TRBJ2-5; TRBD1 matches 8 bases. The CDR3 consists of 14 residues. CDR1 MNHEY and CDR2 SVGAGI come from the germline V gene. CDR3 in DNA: TGTGCCAGCAGTTCCGCGGACAGGGAAGAGAGCCAGTACTTC. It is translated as CASSSADREESQYF.

CDR3 in amino acids: CASSFSSGRAAGELFF. Written as DNA, the CDR3 is TGTGCCAGCAGTTTTTCAAGCGGGAGGGCCGCCGGGGAGCTGTTTTTT. This rearrangement joins TRBV6-2 or TRBV6-3 to TRBJ2-2; 10 nucleotides match TRBD2. The CDR3 consists of 16 residues. In germline, CDR1 is MNHEY, CDR2 SVGEGT. V trimming: 4 bases; J trimming: 6 bases; junction bases outside the gene matches: 8.

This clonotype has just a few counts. The CDR3 region is CASSQDKAGFQPQHF. The CDR3 nucleotides read TGTGCCAGCAGCCAAGATAAGGCAGGGTTTCAGCCCCAGCATTTT. This chain uses TRBV4-2 with TRBJ1-5, with D possibly being TRBD1 (5 bases). Germline V CDR1 and CDR2: LGHNA, YNFKEQ. V lost 0 bases and J 6 bases, leaving 12 bases between the germline ends. The CDR3 contains 15 residues.

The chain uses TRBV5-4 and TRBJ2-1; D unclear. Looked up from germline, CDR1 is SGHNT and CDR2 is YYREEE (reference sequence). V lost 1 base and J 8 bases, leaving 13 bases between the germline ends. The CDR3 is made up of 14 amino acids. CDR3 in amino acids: CASSLFSNRDEQFF. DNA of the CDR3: TGTGCCAGCAGCTTGTTTTCAAATAGGGATGAGCAGTTCTTC.

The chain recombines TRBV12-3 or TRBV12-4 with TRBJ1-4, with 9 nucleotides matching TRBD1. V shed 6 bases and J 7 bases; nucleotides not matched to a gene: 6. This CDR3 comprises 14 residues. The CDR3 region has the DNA TGTGCCAGCAGAAAAACAGGGGGCGTTGAAAAACTGTTTTTT. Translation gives CASRKTGGVEKLFF.

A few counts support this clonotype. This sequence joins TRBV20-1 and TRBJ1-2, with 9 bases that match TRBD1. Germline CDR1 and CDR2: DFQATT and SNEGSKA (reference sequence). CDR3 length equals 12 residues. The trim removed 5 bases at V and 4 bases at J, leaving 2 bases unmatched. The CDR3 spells CSAPTGGYGYTF. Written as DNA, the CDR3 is TGCAGTGCTCCGACAGGGGGCTATGGCTACACCTTC.

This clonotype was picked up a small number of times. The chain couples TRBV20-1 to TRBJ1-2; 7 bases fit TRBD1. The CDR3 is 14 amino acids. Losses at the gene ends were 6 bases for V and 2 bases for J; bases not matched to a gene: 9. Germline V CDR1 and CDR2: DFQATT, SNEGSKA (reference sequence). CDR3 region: CSAQRAGGNYGYTF. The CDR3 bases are TGCAGTGCCCAGAGGGCAGGGGGGAACTATGGCTACACCTTC.

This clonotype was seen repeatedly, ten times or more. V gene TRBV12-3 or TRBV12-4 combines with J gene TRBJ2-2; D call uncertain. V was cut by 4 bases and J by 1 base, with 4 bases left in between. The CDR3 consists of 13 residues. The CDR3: CASSWGNTGELFF. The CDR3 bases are TGTGCCAGCAGTTGGGGGAACACCGGGGAGCTGTTTTTT.

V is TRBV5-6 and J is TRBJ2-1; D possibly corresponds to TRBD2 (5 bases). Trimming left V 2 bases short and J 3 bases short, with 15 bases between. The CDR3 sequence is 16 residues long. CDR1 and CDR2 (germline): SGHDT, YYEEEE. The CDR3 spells CASSLDDTGYYNEQFF. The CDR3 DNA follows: TGTGCCAGCAGCTTAGACGACACGGGGTACTACAATGAGCAGTTCTTC.

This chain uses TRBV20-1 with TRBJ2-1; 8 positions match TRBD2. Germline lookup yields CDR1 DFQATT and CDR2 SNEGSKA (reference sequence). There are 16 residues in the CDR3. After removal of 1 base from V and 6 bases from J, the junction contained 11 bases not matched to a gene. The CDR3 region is CSARGAPGGGGNEQFF. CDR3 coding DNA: TGCAGTGCTAGAGGGGCCCCCGGGGGGGGGGGCAATGAGCAGTTCTTC.

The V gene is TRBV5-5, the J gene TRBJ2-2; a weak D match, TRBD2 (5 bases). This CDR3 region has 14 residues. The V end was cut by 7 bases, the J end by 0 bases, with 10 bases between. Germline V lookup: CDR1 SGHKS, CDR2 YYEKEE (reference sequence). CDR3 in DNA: TGTGCCAGCGAGGGCATCGCGAACACCGGGGAGCTGTTTTTT. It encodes CASEGIANTGELFF.

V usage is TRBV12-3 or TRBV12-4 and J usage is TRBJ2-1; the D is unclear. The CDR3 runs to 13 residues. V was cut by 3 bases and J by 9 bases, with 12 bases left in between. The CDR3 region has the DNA TGTGCCAGCAGTTTGTCGCCCGAGGCTGAGCAGTTCTTC. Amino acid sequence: CASSLSPEAEQFF.